This is a list of T cell receptor beta chains from one sample in a study of molecular identifiers for immune sequencing clone quantification. TCRdb passed the PCR reads through MiXCR, listing each CDR3 protein once. The sample carries around 300,000 distinct CDR3 sequences, about a quarter recorded once. Sequencing was done on a sample of naive CD8+ T cells from blood, with Jurkat cell RNA spiked in. These receptors were collected from a human donor in good health. Some libraries in this study had Jurkat cell RNA spiked in. Both conserved end residues are part of each CDR3. A D gene is named only where the DNA matches it firmly. Rows may omit the clone size; those that give it use once, few, many or a size class.

v_gene: TRBV4-2; j_gene: TRBJ2-5; d_gene: -; abundance: many; CDR3nt: TGTGCCAGCAGCCTAATGGACACGGAGGTTGAGACCCAGTACTTC; CDR3aa: CASSLMDTEVETQYF
v_gene: TRBV20-1; j_gene: TRBJ2-5; d_gene: TRBD2; abundance: many; CDR3nt: TGCAGTGCTAGACGCGGACTAGCGGGGGGGCGAGAGACCCAGTACTTC; CDR3aa: CSARRGLAGGRETQYF
v_gene: TRBV7-9; j_gene: TRBJ2-3; d_gene: TRBD2; abundance: many; CDR3nt: TGTGCCAGCAGCCCTTCTCGCGGCAGCGGGAGAACTAGCACAGATACGCAGTATTTT; CDR3aa: CASSPSRGSGRTSTDTQYF
v_gene: TRBV7-9; j_gene: TRBJ2-7; d_gene: -; abundance: -; CDR3nt: TGTGCCAGCAGCCCCAGTCCGCGCCCCTACGAGCAGTACTTC; CDR3aa: CASSPSPRPYEQYF
v_gene: TRBV7-2; j_gene: TRBJ2-7; d_gene: -; abundance: many; CDR3nt: TGTGCCAGCAGCTTAGGCCAGTGGAGTGTTGACGAGCAGTACTTC; CDR3aa: CASSLGQWSVDEQYF
v_gene: TRBV4-1; j_gene: TRBJ1-1; d_gene: -; abundance: few; CDR3nt: TGCGCCAGCAGCCAAGTCGGAGCGAACACTGAAGCTTTCTTT; CDR3aa: CASSQVGANTEAFF
v_gene: TRBV14; j_gene: TRBJ2-1; d_gene: TRBD1; abundance: -; CDR3nt: TGTGCCAGCAGCCAATTCGGGACAGGGGGGCAGGATGAGCAGTTCTTC; CDR3aa: CASSQFGTGGQDEQFF
v_gene: TRBV29-1; j_gene: TRBJ2-5; d_gene: -; abundance: -; CDR3nt: TGCAGCGTTGAGTCATCAGGGGTTTGGACCCAGTACTTC; CDR3aa: CSVESSGVWTQYF
v_gene: TRBV5-4; j_gene: TRBJ2-7; d_gene: -; abundance: many; CDR3nt: TGTGCCAGCAGCTTGGTGGGGCTAGCTGGGAGCTCCTACGAGCAGTACTTC; CDR3aa: CASSLVGLAGSSYEQYF
v_gene: TRBV24-1; j_gene: TRBJ2-1; d_gene: -; abundance: few; CDR3nt: TGTGCCACCAGTCCCAGGGTCCCCTACAATGAGCAGTTCTTC; CDR3aa: CATSPRVPYNEQFF
v_gene: TRBV30; j_gene: TRBJ2-3; d_gene: TRBD2; abundance: few; CDR3nt: TGTGCCTGGAGTGTGGTTAGCGGGTTAACAGATACGCAGTATTTT; CDR3aa: CAWSVVSGLTDTQYF
v_gene: TRBV28; j_gene: TRBJ2-3; d_gene: TRBD1; abundance: many; CDR3nt: TGTGCCAGCAGCCCCGGGACAGGGGGCTTCGATACGCAGTATTTT; CDR3aa: CASSPGTGGFDTQYF
v_gene: TRBV25-1; j_gene: TRBJ2-5; d_gene: -; abundance: few; CDR3nt: TGTGCCAGCAGTGACCCCGGAGGGGTCCCAGAGACCCAGTACTTC; CDR3aa: CASSDPGGVPETQYF
v_gene: TRBV27; j_gene: TRBJ2-3; d_gene: TRBD2; abundance: few; CDR3nt: TGTGCCAGCAGTTTAGGGCTAGCGGGAGGGGGGACTCAAGATACGCAGTATTTT; CDR3aa: CASSLGLAGGGTQDTQYF
v_gene: TRBV27; j_gene: TRBJ2-3; d_gene: -; abundance: many; CDR3nt: TGTGCCAGCAGTAATTTGGTTACGCAGTATTTT; CDR3aa: CASSNLVTQYF
v_gene: TRBV7-6; j_gene: TRBJ1-2; d_gene: -; abundance: -; CDR3nt: TGTGCCAGCAGCGGCCGGGCCAATAACTATGGCTACACCTTC; CDR3aa: CASSGRANNYGYTF
v_gene: TRBV15; j_gene: TRBJ2-3; d_gene: TRBD1; abundance: -; CDR3nt: TGTGCCACCAGCCGCCGGAACCGACAGGGGTTCACAGATACGCAGTATTTT; CDR3aa: CATSRRNRQGFTDTQYF
v_gene: TRBV7-9; j_gene: TRBJ2-7; d_gene: TRBD1; abundance: -; CDR3nt: TGTGCCAGCAGCTCCACCCTCACTACCTTGACAGGGGCCTACGAGCAGTACTTC; CDR3aa: CASSSTLTTLTGAYEQYF
v_gene: TRBV11-2; j_gene: TRBJ1-1; d_gene: TRBD1; abundance: few; CDR3nt: TGTGCCAGCAGCCCCAGGAGAGGCCAGGGGGTAACTGAAGCTTTCTTT; CDR3aa: CASSPRRGQGVTEAFF
v_gene: TRBV6-6; j_gene: TRBJ1-1; d_gene: -; abundance: -; CDR3nt: TGTGCCAGCAGTTACTCGATAGAACGAATGAACGCTGAAGCTTTCTTT; CDR3aa: CASSYSIERMNAEAFF
v_gene: TRBV6-6; j_gene: TRBJ2-2; d_gene: -; abundance: many; CDR3nt: TGTGCCAGCAGTTACTATCAGGGAGGCGGGGAGCTGTTTTTT; CDR3aa: CASSYYQGGGELFF
v_gene: TRBV5-3; j_gene: TRBJ2-5; d_gene: -; abundance: -; CDR3nt: TGTGCCAGCAGCTTATTAGGAGATCGAGAGACCCAGTACTTC; CDR3aa: CASSLLGDRETQYF
v_gene: TRBV29-1; j_gene: TRBJ1-2; d_gene: -; abundance: -; CDR3nt: TGCAGCGTTGTGCAGGGCCGGGGGCCCTCTAACTATGGCTACACCTTC; CDR3aa: CSVVQGRGPSNYGYTF
v_gene: TRBV6-6; j_gene: TRBJ2-7; d_gene: -; abundance: many; CDR3nt: TGTGCCAGCAGCCTGACAGCCTTCGAGCAGTACTTC; CDR3aa: CASSLTAFEQYF
v_gene: TRBV21-1; j_gene: TRBJ2-2; d_gene: -; abundance: -; CDR3nt: TGTGCCAGCCCAAGCAGAAACACCGGGGAGCTGTTTTTT; CDR3aa: CASPSRNTGELFF
v_gene: TRBV14; j_gene: TRBJ2-3; d_gene: -; abundance: once; CDR3nt: TGTGCCAGCAGCCATTCAGGGGCAGTAATGAGCACAGATACGCAGTATTTT; CDR3aa: CASSHSGAVMSTDTQYF
v_gene: TRBV20-1; j_gene: TRBJ2-7; d_gene: TRBD2; abundance: many; CDR3nt: TGCAGTGCTAGAGATCCCGGGACTAGCGGGAGAGGCGAGCAGTACTTC; CDR3aa: CSARDPGTSGRGEQYF
v_gene: TRBV2; j_gene: TRBJ2-5; d_gene: TRBD2; abundance: -; CDR3nt: TGTGCCAGCAGGGGACTAGCGGGAGAAGAGACCCAGTACTTC; CDR3aa: CASRGLAGEETQYF
v_gene: TRBV5-1; j_gene: TRBJ2-3; d_gene: TRBD2; abundance: -; CDR3nt: TGCGCCAGCAGCGGAGGGACTAGCGGTTTGGAAGATACGCAGTATTTT; CDR3aa: CASSGGTSGLEDTQYF
v_gene: TRBV15; j_gene: TRBJ2-3; d_gene: -; abundance: many; CDR3nt: TGTGCCACCAGCATCCTCCGCCCCGATACGCAGTATTTT; CDR3aa: CATSILRPDTQYF
v_gene: TRBV5-5; j_gene: TRBJ1-1; d_gene: -; abundance: few; CDR3nt: TGTGCCAGCAGCTTCGGGGTAAAAACTGAAGCTTTCTTT; CDR3aa: CASSFGVKTEAFF
v_gene: TRBV3-1; j_gene: TRBJ2-3; d_gene: -; abundance: few; CDR3nt: TGTGCCAGCAGCGCCAGTGACGGCGGGGTCACAGATACGCAGTATTTT; CDR3aa: CASSASDGGVTDTQYF
v_gene: TRBV2; j_gene: TRBJ2-3; d_gene: TRBD2; abundance: -; CDR3nt: TGTGCCAACATGACTAGCGGCACAGATACGCAGTATTTT; CDR3aa: CANMTSGTDTQYF
v_gene: TRBV5-6; j_gene: TRBJ2-7; d_gene: TRBD1; abundance: few; CDR3nt: TGTGCCAGCACCTGGACAGGGAACGAGCAGTACTTC; CDR3aa: CASTWTGNEQYF
v_gene: TRBV6-5; j_gene: TRBJ2-7; d_gene: TRBD1; abundance: -; CDR3nt: TGTGCCAGCAGTTACTCCGGGACAGGGGCCGAGCAGTACTTC; CDR3aa: CASSYSGTGAEQYF
v_gene: TRBV27; j_gene: TRBJ2-2; d_gene: -; abundance: -; CDR3nt: TGTGCCAGCAGCACGCTGGGGGAGCTTGCCGGGGAGCTGTTTTTT; CDR3aa: CASSTLGELAGELFF
v_gene: TRBV7-6; j_gene: TRBJ2-7; d_gene: -; abundance: few; CDR3nt: TGTGCCAGCAGCTTTTCGACCAACTACGAGCAGTACTTC; CDR3aa: CASSFSTNYEQYF
v_gene: TRBV5-1; j_gene: TRBJ2-1; d_gene: TRBD2; abundance: -; CDR3nt: TGCGCCAGCAGCTCGGGACTAGCGGGAGGAAAGGGCAATGAGCAGTTCTTC; CDR3aa: CASSSGLAGGKGNEQFF
v_gene: TRBV7-9; j_gene: TRBJ2-7; d_gene: -; abundance: few; CDR3nt: TGTGCCAGCAGCTTAGCCCAGTTCTACGAGCAGTACTTC; CDR3aa: CASSLAQFYEQYF
v_gene: TRBV7-9; j_gene: TRBJ2-7; d_gene: -; abundance: many; CDR3nt: TGTGCCAGCAGCTCGGTCCTGACCGACGAGCAGTACTTC; CDR3aa: CASSSVLTDEQYF
v_gene: TRBV6-5; j_gene: TRBJ2-4; d_gene: TRBD1; abundance: few; CDR3nt: TGTGCCAGCAGTTACTCGATGTCCAGGGGGCAGAAAAACATTCAGTACTTC; CDR3aa: CASSYSMSRGQKNIQYF
v_gene: TRBV6-5; j_gene: TRBJ2-5; d_gene: -; abundance: many; CDR3nt: TGTGCCAGCACCCCAGACAGCTTCAAAGAGACCCAGTACTTC; CDR3aa: CASTPDSFKETQYF